This entry lists 5 T cell receptor beta chains sequenced from one sample in a study of blood T cell repertoires in COVID-19. Sequenced by immunoSEQ multiplex PCR; TCRdb stores in-frame clones only, minus some. The sample carries approximately 220,000 clones, 85% to 90% recorded once. Input material: PBMCs or T cells enriched from blood (not recorded which). The receptors were sampled from a man aged 30-40 years who had recovered from COVID-19.

The genes are TRBV5-4 and TRBJ2-2; a weak D match, TRBD2 (5 bases). V was cut by 4 bases and J by 2 bases, with 9 bases left in between. The CDR3 contains 14 residues. CDR1 and CDR2 from the germline V gene are SGHNT and YYREEE (reference sequence). The CDR3 DNA follows: TGTGCCAGCAGCGGACTGTCTAACACCGGGGAGCTGTTTTTT. It yields the protein CASSGLSNTGELFF.

This clone appeared once. The chain combines TRBV7-9 with TRBJ2-7; 9 bases are shared with TRBD1. CDR1 and CDR2 from the germline V gene are SEHNR and FQNEAQ (reference sequence). There are 15 residues in the CDR3. V shed 4 bases, J shed 6 bases, and the junction held 10 bases outside the gene matches. The CDR3: CASSSLRTGVREQYF. The CDR3, as DNA: TGTGCCAGCAGCTCCCTACGGACAGGGGTGCGCGAGCAGTACTTC.

The chain carries TRBV6-2 or TRBV6-3 and TRBJ2-7; 12 bases align to TRBD2. CDR1 and CDR2 from the germline V gene are MNHEY and SVGEGT. The length of the CDR3 is 15 residues. V trimming: 6 bases; J trimming: 2 bases; junction bases outside the gene matches: 5. The CDR3 nucleotides read TGTGCCAGCAGCCCCGGGACTAGCGGGCCCTACGAGCAGTACTTC. This gives the protein CASSPGTSGPYEQYF.

This clone was counted between two and nine times. The chain recombines TRBV27 with TRBJ1-2; no clear D gene. This CDR3 has 15 residues. Between the trimmed V and J ends, which lost 7 bases and 2 bases, there was a span of 17 bases. Per germline, CDR1 MNHEY and CDR2 SMNVEV (reference sequence). The CDR3 DNA reads as TGTGCCAGCACCCCGGGTCCGCCAAAGAACTATGGCTACACCTTC. It yields the protein CASTPGPPKNYGYTF.

The rearrangement uses TRBV27 and TRBJ1-6; the D is unclear. V was clipped by 3 bases and J by 7 bases, with 10 bases between them. This CDR3 region has 14 residues. Germline CDR1 reads MNHEY; CDR2 reads SMNVEV (reference sequence). CDR3 sequence reads: CASSFPGQNSPLHF. CDR3 DNA: TGTGCCAGCAGTTTCCCGGGTCAGAATTCACCCCTCCACTTT.